This T cell receptor (beta chain) was captured in a study of cytomegalovirus exposure and HLA in healthy donors. Study-wide results and limits: A later analysis reportedly found fewer N-insertions in an Asian-associated ancestry cluster than the approximately 670-donor mean. Some V segments could not be told apart, so they were left out, TRBV6-2 and TRBV6-3 among them.

In the PCR, 60 Vbeta and 13 Jbeta primers were used. Assay used: immunoSEQ multiplex PCR; TCRdb lists only in-frame clones, some missing. Here the sample table reports 95,000 to 150,000 clones. A word on this clone: Its antigen is not known.

The CDR3 extends over 14 amino acids. With 4 bases clipped from V and 5 bases from J, the junction kept 8 bases outside the gene matches. Germline V gives CDR1 MNHEY, CDR2 SVGAGI. Specimen: PBMCs. The chain uses TRBV6-5 and TRBJ2-7, with 7 positions matching TRBD2. The TCR was taken from a man in his forties or fifties in good health and CMV-seronegative. CDR3 DNA sequence: TGTGCCAGCAGTTCGGGGGGACCTACGAACGAGCAGTACTTC. This encodes CASSSGGPTNEQYF.